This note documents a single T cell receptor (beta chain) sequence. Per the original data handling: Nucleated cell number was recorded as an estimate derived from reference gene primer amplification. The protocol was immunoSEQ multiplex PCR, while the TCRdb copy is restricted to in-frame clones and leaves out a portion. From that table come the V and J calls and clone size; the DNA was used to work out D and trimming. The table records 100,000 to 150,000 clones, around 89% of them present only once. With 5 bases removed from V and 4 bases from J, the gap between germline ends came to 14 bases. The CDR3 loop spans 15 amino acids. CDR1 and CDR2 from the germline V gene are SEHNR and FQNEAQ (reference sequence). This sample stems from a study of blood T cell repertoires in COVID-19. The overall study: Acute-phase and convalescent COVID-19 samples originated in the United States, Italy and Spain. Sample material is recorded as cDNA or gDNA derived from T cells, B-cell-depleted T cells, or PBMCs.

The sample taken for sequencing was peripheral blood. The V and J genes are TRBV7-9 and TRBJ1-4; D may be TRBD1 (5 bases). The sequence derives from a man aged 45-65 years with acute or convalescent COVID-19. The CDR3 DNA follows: TGTGCCAGCAGCCCCCCAGGGAGGATTAATGAAAAACTGTTTTTT. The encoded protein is CASSPPGRINEKLFF.